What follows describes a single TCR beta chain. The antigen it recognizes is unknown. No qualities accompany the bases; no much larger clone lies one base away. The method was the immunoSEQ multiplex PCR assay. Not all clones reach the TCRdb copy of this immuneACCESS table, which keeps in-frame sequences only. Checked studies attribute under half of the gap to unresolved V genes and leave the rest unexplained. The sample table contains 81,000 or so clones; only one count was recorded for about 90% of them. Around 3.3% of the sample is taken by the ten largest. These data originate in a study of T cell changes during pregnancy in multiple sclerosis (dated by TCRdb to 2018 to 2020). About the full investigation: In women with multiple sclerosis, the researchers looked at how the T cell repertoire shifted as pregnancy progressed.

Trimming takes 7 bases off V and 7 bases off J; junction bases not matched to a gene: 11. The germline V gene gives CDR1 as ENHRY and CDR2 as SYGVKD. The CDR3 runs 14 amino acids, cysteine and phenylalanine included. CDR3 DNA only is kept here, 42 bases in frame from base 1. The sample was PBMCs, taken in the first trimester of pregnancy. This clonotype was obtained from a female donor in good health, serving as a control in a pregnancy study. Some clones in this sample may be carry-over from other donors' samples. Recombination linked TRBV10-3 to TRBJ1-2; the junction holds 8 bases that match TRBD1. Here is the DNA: TGTGCCATCAATCTTCAAGGACAGGGCACTGGCTACACCTTC. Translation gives CAINLQGQGTGYTF.